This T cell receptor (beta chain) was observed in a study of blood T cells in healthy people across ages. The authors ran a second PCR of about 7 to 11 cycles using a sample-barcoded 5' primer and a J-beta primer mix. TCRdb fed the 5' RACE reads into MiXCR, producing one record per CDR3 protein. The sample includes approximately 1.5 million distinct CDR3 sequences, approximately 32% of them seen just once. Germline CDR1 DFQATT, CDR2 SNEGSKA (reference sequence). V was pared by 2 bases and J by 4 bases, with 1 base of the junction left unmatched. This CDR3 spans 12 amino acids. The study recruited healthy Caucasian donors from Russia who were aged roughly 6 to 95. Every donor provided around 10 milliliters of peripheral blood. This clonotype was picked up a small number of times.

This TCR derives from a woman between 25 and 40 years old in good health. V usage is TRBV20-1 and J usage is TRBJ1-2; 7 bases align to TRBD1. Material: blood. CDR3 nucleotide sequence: TGCAGTGCTAGATACAGGGGCTATGGCTACACCTTC. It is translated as CSARYRGYGYTF.